A single sample is the source of the 6 T cell receptor beta chains below, sequenced in a study of neurological immune-mediated disorders. Using its own MiXCR run on the 5' RACE reads, TCRdb lists one record per CDR3 protein. The table has approximately 41,000 distinct CDR3 sequences, approximately 2.4% seen once. The specimen was PBMCs. The receptors here all came from a man aged 30 to 45 with multiple sclerosis.

This clonotype was recorded many times. The CDR3 sequence is CASSLGPVGEAFF. The CDR3 DNA reads TGTGCCAGCAGCTTAGGTCCGGTCGGGGAAGCTTTCTTT. The J gene is TRBJ1-1, the V gene TRBV7-8; D uncertain. This CDR3 is built from 13 residues. The germline gives CDR1 SGHVS, CDR2 FQNEAQ. V was trimmed by 1 base and J by 8 bases, leaving 11 bases between them.

This clonotype appeared many times. The rearrangement uses TRBV9 and TRBJ2-2; 9 bases are shared with TRBD2. V lost 0 bases, J lost 6 bases, and 12 bases stayed unmatched. The CDR3 sequence is 18 residues long. From germline, CDR1 is SGDLS and CDR2 YYNGEE. This CDR3 reads CASSVGDSGSLWAGELFF. The CDR3 nucleotides read TGTGCCAGCAGCGTAGGGGATAGCGGGAGTTTGTGGGCCGGGGAGCTGTTTTTT.

By its share, this clonotype is medium-sized (0.01 to 0.1%). This sequence joins TRBV7-8 and TRBJ1-1, with 10 bases fitting TRBD1. The germline gives CDR1 SGHVS, CDR2 FQNEAQ. Unmatched junction bases numbered 6, after V lost 4 bases and J lost 1 base. CDR3 size: 16 residues. The CDR3 bases are TGTGCCAGCAGCTCCCGGGACAGGGGCTCGAACACTGAAGCTTTCTTT. Translation gives CASSSRDRGSNTEAFF.

This clonotype was observed many times. The rearrangement uses TRBV4-1 and TRBJ2-5, with TRBD1 as a possible D gene (6 bases). The V end lost 4 bases, the J end lost 4 bases, and 10 bases lay between the germline ends. Germline V gene lookup returns CDR1 MGHRA and CDR2 YSYEKL. This CDR3 region has 13 residues. The CDR3 DNA follows: TGCGCCAGCAGCCCCGCACAGGGAGAGACCCAGTACTTC. Protein product: CASSPAQGETQYF.

This clonotype was observed a few times. V is TRBV5-1 and J is TRBJ1-2, with D unclear. The germline V gene encodes CDR1 SGHRS and CDR2 YFSETQ. The CDR3 length is 14 residues. V lost 1 base and J 3 bases, leaving 10 bases between the germline ends. CDR3 sequence reads: CASSLPRTDYGYTF. In DNA, the CDR3 is TGCGCCAGCAGCTTGCCCCGGACGGACTATGGCTACACCTTC.

In this sample, this clonotype turned up many times. This rearrangement joins TRBV28 to TRBJ1-5; the D gene is possibly TRBD1 (5 bases). CDR1 is MDHEN and CDR2 is SYDVKM in the germline V gene. The CDR3 contains 14 residues. Here the CDR3 DNA reads TGTGCAGAATCAGGGACGCAGAGCAATCAGCCCCAGCATTTT. Protein: CAESGTQSNQPQHF.